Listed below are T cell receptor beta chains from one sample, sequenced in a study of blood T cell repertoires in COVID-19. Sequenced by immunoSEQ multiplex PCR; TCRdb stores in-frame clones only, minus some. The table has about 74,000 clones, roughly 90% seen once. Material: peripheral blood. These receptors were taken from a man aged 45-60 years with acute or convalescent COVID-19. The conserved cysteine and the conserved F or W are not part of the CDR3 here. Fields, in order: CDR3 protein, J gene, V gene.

ASSLGLGQDYGYT	TRBJ1-2	TRBV5-5
ASSPYSGRAYNEQF	TRBJ2-1	TRBV5-1
ASSPGLAGTYEQY	TRBJ2-7	TRBV5-1
ASSQIPGQGLRDTQY	TRBJ2-3	TRBV23-1
ASSLYNEQF	TRBJ2-1	TRBV3-1/TRBV3-2
SARTPGEPQH	TRBJ1-5	TRBV29-1
ASSDGWEGLADTQY	TRBJ2-3	TRBV9
ASSSHRGPNQPQH	TRBJ1-5	TRBV6-5
ASSLGGRGTEAF	TRBJ1-1	TRBV7-9
ATSTSGGARDTQY	TRBJ2-3	TRBV24-1
ATSRQSAGTDTQY	TRBJ2-3	TRBV15
ASSYSIRGYTDTQY	TRBJ2-3	TRBV6-6
ASSLLAPGQGYEQY	TRBJ2-7	TRBV27
ASNPGGTGGTGELF	TRBJ2-2	TRBV27
ASNLQGPYGYT	TRBJ1-2	TRBV9
ASSLVREETQY	TRBJ2-5	TRBV5-4
ASSLTAGLSYNEQF	TRBJ2-1	TRBV5-4
ASSMGLPYYGYT	TRBJ1-2	TRBV6-6
ASSLTIGTGKREQF	TRBJ2-1	TRBV7-8
ASSKQGTGPGSQY	TRBJ2-5	TRBV6-5
ASSVPGQGGREQY	TRBJ2-7	TRBV5-4
ASSLRGAHEQY	TRBJ2-7	TRBV5-4
ASSYVSAGELF	TRBJ2-2	TRBV6-6
AWSPNREAF	TRBJ1-1	TRBV30
ASRAGLTNYQPQH	TRBJ1-5	TRBV6-5
ASSPTKTGSATGELF	TRBJ2-2	TRBV5-4
ASSPLGADQPQH	TRBJ1-5	TRBV19
AISEQSTGQQY	TRBJ2-7	TRBV10-3
ASSSQGPGSGANVLT	TRBJ2-6	TRBV27
ASSPDRVYEQY	TRBJ2-7	TRBV10-1
ASSLSGRDTGELF	TRBJ2-2	TRBV7-9
ASRRQDASAEAF	TRBJ1-1	TRBV7-3
ASDLQGARTEAF	TRBJ1-1	TRBV6-5
ATSRDFGTSGLRENIQY	TRBJ2-4	TRBV15
ASSDTAGGYEQF	TRBJ2-1	TRBV25-1
SVEGESPGYT	TRBJ1-2	TRBV29-1
ASSIMDRFGEKLF	TRBJ1-4	TRBV19
ASSLPTGGNEQY	TRBJ2-7	TRBV28
ASSLETGKSGYT	TRBJ1-2	TRBV5-1
ASSRNLGQGNRPQH	TRBJ1-5	TRBV28
ASSLGTGGSEKLF	TRBJ1-4	TRBV5-1
ASSRRTGFGYT	TRBJ1-2	TRBV12-3/TRBV12-4
ASTRQGGTEAF	TRBJ1-1	TRBV12-3/TRBV12-4
ASSPGHYNEKLF	TRBJ1-4	TRBV5-1
ASSPYEGTEAF	TRBJ1-1	TRBV11-2
ASSHRLAGETQY	TRBJ2-5	TRBV7-6
ASSPPGLAGVGELF	TRBJ2-2	TRBV5-1
ASSGGVSPLH	TRBJ1-6	TRBV11-2
ASRPDRNNYGYT	TRBJ1-2	TRBV6-5
ASSPGGTEAF	TRBJ1-1	TRBV11-2
ASSQAGGRKDTQY	TRBJ2-3	TRBV7-3
ASSYFLIGSSYEQY	TRBJ2-7	TRBV6-2/TRBV6-3
AWNSGIHNSPLH	TRBJ1-6	TRBV30
ASSMSGKDEQY	TRBJ2-7	TRBV19
ASSLVQNEQF	TRBJ2-1	TRBV7-8
ASSLANVGLSTDTQY	TRBJ2-3	TRBV5-1
ASSLYEAPGTQY	TRBJ2-3	TRBV7-8
ASSRDRLNEKLF	TRBJ1-4	TRBV27
ATYPGGRYGYT	TRBJ1-2	TRBV10-3
ASSPPLEGARVGELF	TRBJ2-2	TRBV7-9